This T cell receptor (beta chain) was sequenced during a study of cytomegalovirus exposure and HLA in healthy donors. V was clipped by 5 bases and J by 4 bases; unmatched bases: 7. Germline CDR1 MGHRA, CDR2 YSYEKL. CDR3 length: 14 amino acids. Sequencing was performed with immunoSEQ multiplex PCR; in TCRdb, only in-frame clones are kept and a portion is missing. The sample holds 160,000 or so clones, around 89% seen once. This receptor was identified in a man between 18 and 35 years old in good health and CMV-seronegative. The chain is built from TRBV4-1 and TRBJ1-1; 7 positions agree with TRBD1. The sequenced material came from PBMCs. CDR3 nucleotide sequence: TGCGCCAGCAGCTTTTTTCAGGGGGGCACTGAAGCTTTCTTT. Protein: CASSFFQGGTEAFF.